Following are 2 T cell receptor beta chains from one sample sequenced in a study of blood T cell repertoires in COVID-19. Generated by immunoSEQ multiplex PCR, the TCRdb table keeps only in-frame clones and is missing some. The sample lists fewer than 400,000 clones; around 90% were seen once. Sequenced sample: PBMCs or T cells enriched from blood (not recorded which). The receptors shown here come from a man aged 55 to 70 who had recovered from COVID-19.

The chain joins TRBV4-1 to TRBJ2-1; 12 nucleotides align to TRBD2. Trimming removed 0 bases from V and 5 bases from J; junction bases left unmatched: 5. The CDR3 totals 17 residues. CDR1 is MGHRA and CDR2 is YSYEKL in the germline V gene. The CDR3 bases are TGCGCCAGCAGCCAAGAACGGACTAGCGGGACCAACAATGAGCAGTTCTTC. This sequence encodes CASSQERTSGTNNEQFF.

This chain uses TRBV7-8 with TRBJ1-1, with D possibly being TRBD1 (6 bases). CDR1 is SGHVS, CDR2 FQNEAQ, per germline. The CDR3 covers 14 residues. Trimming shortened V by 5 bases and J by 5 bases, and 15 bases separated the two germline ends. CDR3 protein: CASSPPGGRTEAFF. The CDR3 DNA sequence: TGTGCCAGCAGCCCTCCCGGGGGGCGAACTGAAGCTTTCTTT.